Included here is one T cell receptor beta chain sequence, with context. The specificity of this receptor is unknown. The sample holds no much larger clone one base away, and base qualities are not on file. Taken from cysteine to phenylalanine, the CDR3 has 15 residues. Of all the DNA, just the CDR3 is kept, 45 bases in frame from base 1. CDR1 and CDR2 are drawn from the germline V gene: MDHEN, SYDVKM. V ends up 2 bases short and J 9 bases short, with an unmatched junction base count of 13. A MiSeq instrument was used for deep resolution sequencing, which targeted depths ranging from 1 in 1 million up to 1 in 200,000 T cells, with coverage averaging 10x for each clonotype. TCR beta libraries were generated with the immunoSEQ hsTCRB Kit. In the paper's pipeline: ImmunoSEQ Data Assistant and ImmunoSEQ Analyzer were used for data analysis, and V, D and J genes were assigned according to IMGT definitions. Clonality was computed as one minus normalized Shannon entropy of productive rearrangement frequencies, ranging from 0 to 1. Public clonotype analysis was restricted to overrepresented clonotypes comprising at least 0.05% of each patient's repertoire. Repertoires from about a dozen age-matched healthy donors in immuneACCESS were used as clonality controls. In its TCRdb copy, this immuneACCESS table keeps in-frame sequences only and misses some clones. Where compared with another copy, unresolved V genes explain less than half of these, and the others have no known cause. Clone size and the V and J calls come from that table; the DNA yielded D and trimming. The sample profile shows tens of thousands of clones; 86% of them were found once. About 5.6% of the sample goes to the ten largest clones.

The data are from a study of cytotoxic CD8 clonotypes in ibrutinib-treated CLL (dated by TCRdb to the early 2020s). Study-level background: The cohort had 11 relapsed/refractory and roughly 15 treatment-naive patients; approximately 18 were IGHV unmutated. Longitudinal samples were obtainable from about 30% of the roughly 90 participants in the trial. Cryopreserved peripheral blood mononuclear cells were collected before treatment, at response, and at either disease progression or sustained remission. Response samples were obtained after a median of around eleven months of treatment, with a range of about 6 to 36 months. Responses were partial in roughly 24 patients and complete in 2; after median 68 months follow-up, some 15 stayed in remission and about 12 progressed. An average of 255,043 productive templates and some 100,000 productive rearrangements was obtained per sample. Broad study findings and their caveats: Clonality rose at ibrutinib response, remained stable during sustained remission, and dropped back toward baseline at progression. Sampling times were not matched between sustained-remission and progressing patients, and lymph node repertoires were not studied. Baseline clonality exceeded that of age-matched healthy donors and correlated strongly with circulating CD8+ T-cell counts. Public clonotypes were rare and either shrank or stayed stable during treatment, and the rise in clonality at ibrutinib response reflected expansion of private clonotypes.

For TCR beta library preparation, roughly 2 micrograms of genomic DNA was extracted from cryopreserved PBMCs. Longitudinal blood samples from CLL patients on ibrutinib monotherapy underwent high-throughput TCR beta sequencing. The patients were enrolled in a single-center, open-label phase 2 trial of ibrutinib monotherapy. The source material was PBMCs, sampled before ibrutinib treatment. The chain is assembled from TRBV28 and TRBJ2-7; 7 bases in the middle match TRBD1. This sequence was found in a human donor with chronic lymphocytic leukemia. The bases are TGTGCCAGCAGTTTAAGCGGACAGGACCGACAGGGGCAGTACTTC. Its protein product is CASSLSGQDRQGQYF.